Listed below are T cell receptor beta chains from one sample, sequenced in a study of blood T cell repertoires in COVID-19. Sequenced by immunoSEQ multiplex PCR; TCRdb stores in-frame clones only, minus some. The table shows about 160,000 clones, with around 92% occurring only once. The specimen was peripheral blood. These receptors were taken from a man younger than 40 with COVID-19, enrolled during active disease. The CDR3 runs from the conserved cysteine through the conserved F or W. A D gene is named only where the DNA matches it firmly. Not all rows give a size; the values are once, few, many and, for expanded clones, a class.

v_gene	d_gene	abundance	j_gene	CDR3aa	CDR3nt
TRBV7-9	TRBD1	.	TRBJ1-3	CASSMTGEGGNTIYF	TGTGCCAGCAGCATGACAGGGGAGGGTGGAAACACCATATATTTT
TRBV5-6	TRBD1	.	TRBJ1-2	CASSLAAGGKANYGYTF	TGTGCCAGCAGCTTGGCGGCAGGGGGGAAAGCTAACTATGGCTACACCTTC
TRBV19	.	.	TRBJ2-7	CASSILTGSEQYF	TGTGCCAGTAGTATATTGACCGGGAGCGAGCAGTACTTC
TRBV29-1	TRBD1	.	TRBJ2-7	CSVELQGGYEQYF	TGCAGCGTTGAACTACAGGGGGGCTACGAGCAGTACTTC
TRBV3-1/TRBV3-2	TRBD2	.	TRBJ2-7	CASSQPSSGGQSYEQYF	TGTGCCAGCAGCCAACCCTCTAGCGGGGGGCAATCCTACGAGCAGTACTTC
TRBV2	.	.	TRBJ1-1	CASSDEGHLTEAFF	TGTGCCAGCAGTGACGAGGGACATCTCACTGAAGCTTTCTTT
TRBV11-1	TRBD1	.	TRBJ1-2	CASRLSGQGASYTF	TGTGCCAGCAGACTAAGCGGACAGGGGGCAAGCTACACCTTC
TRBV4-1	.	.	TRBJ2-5	CASSQQPGQEETQYF	TGCGCCAGCAGCCAACAACCGGGACAAGAAGAGACCCAGTACTTC
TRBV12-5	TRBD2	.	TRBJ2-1	CASGGGTSGRANEQFF	TGTGCTAGTGGTGGCGGGACTAGCGGGAGGGCTAATGAGCAGTTCTTC
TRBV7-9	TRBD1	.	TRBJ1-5	CASSLDRVTSGQPQHF	TGTGCCAGCAGCCTCGACAGGGTGACCTCCGGTCAGCCCCAGCATTTT
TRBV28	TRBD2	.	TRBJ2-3	CASSSLAGVRDTQYF	TGTGCCAGCAGCTCTCTAGCGGGGGTCAGAGATACGCAGTATTTT
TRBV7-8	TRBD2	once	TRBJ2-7	CASSPEGGPNYEQYF	TGTGCCAGCAGCCCTGAGGGAGGGCCGAATTACGAGCAGTACTTC
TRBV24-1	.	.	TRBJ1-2	CATSEPTEDYGYTF	TGTGCCACCAGTGAACCGACGGAGGACTATGGCTACACCTTC
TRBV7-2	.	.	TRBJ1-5	CASSLARGDRNQPQHF	TGTGCCAGCAGCTTAGCGCGGGGGGATAGGAATCAGCCCCAGCATTTT
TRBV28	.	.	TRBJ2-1	CASSLEVNEQFF	TGTGCCAGCAGTCTCGAGGTTAATGAGCAGTTCTTC
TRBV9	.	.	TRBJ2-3	CASSVFLGATDTQYF	TGTGCCAGCAGCGTATTCTTAGGGGCCACAGATACGCAGTATTTT
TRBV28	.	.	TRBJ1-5	CASSSDILSNQPQHF	TGTGCCAGCAGTTCGGACATACTTAGCAATCAGCCCCAGCATTTT
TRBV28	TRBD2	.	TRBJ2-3	CASSLASGGGEDADTQYF	TGTGCCAGCAGTTTGGCTAGCGGCGGAGGAGAAGATGCAGATACGCAGTATTTT
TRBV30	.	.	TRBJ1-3	CAWMGVGNTIYF	TGTGCCTGGATGGGCGTTGGAAACACCATATATTTT
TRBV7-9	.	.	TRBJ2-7	CASSFRSGEQYF	TGTGCCAGCAGCTTCCGGTCGGGCGAGCAGTACTTC
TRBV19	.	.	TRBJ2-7	CASSIVDTSYEQYF	TGTGCCAGTAGTATTGTAGACACTTCCTACGAGCAGTACTTC
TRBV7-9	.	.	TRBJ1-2	CASSLEGGRGYTF	TGTGCCAGCAGCTTAGAGGGGGGGCGCGGCTACACCTTC
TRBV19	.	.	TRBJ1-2	CASSILSGQGIGGYTF	TGTGCCAGTAGTATTTTGTCAGGCCAGGGGATAGGTGGCTACACCTTC
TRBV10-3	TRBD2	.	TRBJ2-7	CAIRSGSGTSGRAYEQYF	TGTGCCATTCGAAGTGGCTCCGGGACTAGCGGGAGGGCCTACGAGCAGTACTTC
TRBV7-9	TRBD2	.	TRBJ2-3	CASSSRLAVTDTQYF	TGTGCCAGCAGCTCACGACTAGCGGTTACAGATACGCAGTATTTT
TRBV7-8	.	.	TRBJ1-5	CASSLALAVDSNQPQHF	TGTGCCAGCAGCTTAGCGCTGGCCGTCGATAGCAATCAGCCCCAGCATTTT
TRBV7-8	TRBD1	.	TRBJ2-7	CASSFGDRDYEQYF	TGTGCCAGCAGCTTTGGGGACAGGGACTACGAGCAGTACTTC
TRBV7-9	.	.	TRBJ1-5	CASSEEDWWEPQHF	TGTGCCAGCAGCGAGGAGGACTGGTGGGAGCCCCAGCATTTT
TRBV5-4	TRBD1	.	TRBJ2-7	CASSPGQAPYEQYF	TGTGCCAGCAGCCCAGGACAGGCCCCCTACGAGCAGTACTTC
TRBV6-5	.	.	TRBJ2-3	CATSEQGGADTQYF	TGTGCCACCTCCGAACAGGGAGGGGCAGATACGCAGTATTTT
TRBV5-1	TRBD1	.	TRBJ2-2	CASSLPERDRGLYTGELFF	TGCGCCAGCAGCTTGCCAGAGCGGGACAGGGGGCTTTACACCGGGGAGCTGTTTTTT
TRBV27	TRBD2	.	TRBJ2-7	CASSYIRASGTYEQYF	TGTGCCAGCAGCTATATTAGGGCTAGCGGGACCTACGAGCAGTACTTC
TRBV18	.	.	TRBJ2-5	CASSPTSGVPGGETQYF	TGTGCCAGCTCACCGACGTCGGGAGTACCAGGGGGAGAGACCCAGTACTTC
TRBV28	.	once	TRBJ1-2	CASSMTANYGYTF	TGTGCCAGCAGTATGACAGCTAACTATGGCTACACCTTC
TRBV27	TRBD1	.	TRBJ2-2	CASSRGRDRGTGELFF	TGTGCCAGCAGCCGGGGACGGGACAGGGGCACCGGGGAGCTGTTTTTT
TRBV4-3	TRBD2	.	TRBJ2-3	CASSQGLAGGTDTQYF	TGCGCCAGCAGCCAAGGGCTAGCGGGAGGAACAGATACGCAGTATTTT
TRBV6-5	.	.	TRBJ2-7	CASSYSEGYEQYF	TGTGCCAGCAGTTACTCGGAGGGATACGAGCAGTACTTC
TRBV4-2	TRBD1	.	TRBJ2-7	CASSQGPVTGVFNEQYF	TGTGCCAGCAGCCAAGGTCCTGTGACAGGGGTATTTAACGAGCAGTACTTC
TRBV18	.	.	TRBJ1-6	CASSPNRENSPLHF	TGTGCCAGCTCACCAAACAGGGAAAATTCACCCCTCCACTTT
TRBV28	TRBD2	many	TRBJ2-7	CASSWTSGSLEQYF	TGTGCCAGCAGTTGGACTAGCGGGAGTCTCGAGCAGTACTTC
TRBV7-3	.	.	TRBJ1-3	CASSPGSSGNTIYF	TGTGCCAGCAGCCCCGGTAGCTCTGGAAACACCATATATTTT
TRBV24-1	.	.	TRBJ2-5	CATSDTRTDGETQYF	TGTGCCACCAGTGATACCCGGACAGACGGCGAGACCCAGTACTTC
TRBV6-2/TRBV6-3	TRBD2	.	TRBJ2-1	CASSYPGLAPRSEQFF	TGTGCCAGCAGTTACCCCGGACTAGCGCCGAGAAGTGAGCAGTTCTTC
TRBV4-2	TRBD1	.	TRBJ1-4	CASSPGQGARNLFF	TGTGCCAGCAGCCCGGGACAGGGGGCGAGGAATCTGTTTTTT
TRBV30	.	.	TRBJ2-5	CAWSTKRALVETQYF	TGTGCCTGGAGTACCAAGCGGGCTTTGGTAGAGACCCAGTACTTC
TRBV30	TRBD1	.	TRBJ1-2	CAWSTKRGQGFNYGYTF	TGTGCCTGGAGTACTAAGAGGGGACAGGGGTTTAACTATGGCTACACCTTC
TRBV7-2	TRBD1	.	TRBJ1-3	CASSSGTAAPSGNTIYF	TGTGCCAGCAGCTCTGGGACAGCCGCCCCCTCTGGAAACACCATATATTTT
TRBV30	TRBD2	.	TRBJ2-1	CAFSGLAGVGNEQFF	TGTGCCTTTAGCGGGCTAGCGGGAGTTGGGAATGAGCAGTTCTTC
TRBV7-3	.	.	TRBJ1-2	CASSQEWERYGYTF	TGTGCCAGCAGCCAGGAGTGGGAGAGGTATGGCTACACCTTC
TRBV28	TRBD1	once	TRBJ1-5	CASGPGQDDNQPQHF	TGTGCCAGCGGCCCGGGACAGGACGACAATCAGCCCCAGCATTTT
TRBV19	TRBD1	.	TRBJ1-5	CASSIRQGNNQPQHF	TGTGCCAGTAGTATAAGACAGGGGAACAATCAGCCCCAGCATTTT
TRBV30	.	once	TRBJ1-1	CAWSRGTNTEAFF	TGTGCCTGGAGTAGAGGAACGAACACTGAAGCTTTCTTT
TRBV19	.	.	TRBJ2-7	CASSDMSSYEQYF	TGTGCCAGTAGTGACATGAGTTCCTACGAGCAGTACTTC
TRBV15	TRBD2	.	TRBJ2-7	CATSRRRSGRTYYEQYF	TGTGCCACCAGCAGACGACGAAGCGGGAGGACTTATTACGAGCAGTACTTC